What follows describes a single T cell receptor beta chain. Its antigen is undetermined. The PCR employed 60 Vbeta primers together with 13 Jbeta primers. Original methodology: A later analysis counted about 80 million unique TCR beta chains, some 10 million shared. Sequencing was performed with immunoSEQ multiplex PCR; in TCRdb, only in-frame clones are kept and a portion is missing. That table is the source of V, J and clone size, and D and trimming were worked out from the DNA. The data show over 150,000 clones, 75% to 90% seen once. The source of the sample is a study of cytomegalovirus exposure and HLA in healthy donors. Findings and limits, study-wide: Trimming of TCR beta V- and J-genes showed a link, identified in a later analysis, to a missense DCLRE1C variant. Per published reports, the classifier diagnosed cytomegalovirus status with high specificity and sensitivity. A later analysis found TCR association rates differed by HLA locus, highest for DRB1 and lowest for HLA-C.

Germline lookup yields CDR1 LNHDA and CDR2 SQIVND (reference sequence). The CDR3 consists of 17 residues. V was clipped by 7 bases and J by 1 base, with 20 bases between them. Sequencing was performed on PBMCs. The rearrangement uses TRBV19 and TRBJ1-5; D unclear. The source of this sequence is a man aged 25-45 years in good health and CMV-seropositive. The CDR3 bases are TGTGCCAGTACCCCCAAGGGCGGGCGATCGAGCAATCAGCCCCAGCATTTT. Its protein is CASTPKGGRSSNQPQHF.